This TCR beta chain is drawn from a study of blood T cells in healthy people across ages. For the second PCR, which ran for about 7 to 12 cycles, a sample-barcoded 5' primer and a J-beta primer mix were used. Via MiXCR, TCRdb re-called the 5' RACE reads, giving one row per CDR3 protein. The sample holds fewer than 900,000 distinct CDR3 sequences, approximately 50% seen once. The CDR3 totals 14 residues. V dropped 1 base and J dropped 5 bases, with 12 bases sitting between them. Study results and caveats: The study found more naive CD4+ cells and higher diversity in long-lived than aged donors.

Comments on this clonotype: Its antigen remains unidentified.

Sequencing input: blood. The TCR sequence derives from a woman in her fifties or sixties in good health. The rearrangement joins TRBV12-3 or TRBV12-4 to TRBJ2-7; D uncertain. The DNA for the CDR3 is TGTGCCAGCAGTTTAGGAGTGATATCCCACGAGCAGTACTTC. It codes for CASSLGVISHEQYF.